The clone carrying this TCR beta chain occurred many times. The CDR3 has 13 residues. In germline, CDR1 is SNHLY, CDR2 FYNNEI. The V gene lost 8 bases and the J gene lost 5 bases, with 15 bases spanning the gap. Together with a sample-barcoded 5' primer, a J-beta primer mix was included in a second PCR lasting roughly 7 to 11 cycles. TCRdb reprocessed the 5' RACE reads with MiXCR, giving one entry per CDR3 protein. The repertoire holds around 900,000 distinct CDR3 sequences, with around 30% as singletons. The data were obtained in a study of blood T cells in healthy people across ages. Study-level background: Template switching retrieved approximately one barcoded beta molecule for each two T cells.

Investigators took about 9.1 milliliters of peripheral blood from every donor. The rearrangement uses TRBV2 and TRBJ2-5, with D possibly being TRBD1 (5 bases). The sequenced material came from blood. The clonotype comes from a woman aged 80 or older in good health. As DNA, the CDR3 is TGTGCCAGCGAGGCAGGGTCCGTGGAGACCCAGTACTTC. Translated: CASEAGSVETQYF. The full variable domain, in which reference TRBV2 and TRBJ2-5 provide the parts outside the CDR3, is EPEVTQTPSHQVTQMGQEVILRCVPISNHLYFYWYRQILGQKVEFLVSFYNNEISEKSEIFDDQFSVERPDGSNFTLKIRSTKLEDSAMYFCASEAGSVETQYFGPGTRLLVL.